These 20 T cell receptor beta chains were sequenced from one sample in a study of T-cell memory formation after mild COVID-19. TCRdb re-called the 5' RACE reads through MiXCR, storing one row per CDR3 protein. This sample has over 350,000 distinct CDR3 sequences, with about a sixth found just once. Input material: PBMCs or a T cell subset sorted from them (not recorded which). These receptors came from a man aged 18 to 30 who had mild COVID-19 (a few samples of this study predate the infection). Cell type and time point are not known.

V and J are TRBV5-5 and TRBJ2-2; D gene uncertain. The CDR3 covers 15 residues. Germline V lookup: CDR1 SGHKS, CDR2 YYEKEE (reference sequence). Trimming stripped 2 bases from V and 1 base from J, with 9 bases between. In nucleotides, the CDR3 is TGTGCCAGCAGCTTTCAGTGGGTGAACACCGGGGAGCTGTTTTTT. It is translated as CASSFQWVNTGELFF.

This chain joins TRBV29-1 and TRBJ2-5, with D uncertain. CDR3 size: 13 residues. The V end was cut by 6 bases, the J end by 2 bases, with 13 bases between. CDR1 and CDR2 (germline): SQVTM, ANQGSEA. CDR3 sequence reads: CSVSRRVQETQYF. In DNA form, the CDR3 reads TGCAGCGTGTCCAGAAGAGTGCAAGAGACCCAGTACTTC.

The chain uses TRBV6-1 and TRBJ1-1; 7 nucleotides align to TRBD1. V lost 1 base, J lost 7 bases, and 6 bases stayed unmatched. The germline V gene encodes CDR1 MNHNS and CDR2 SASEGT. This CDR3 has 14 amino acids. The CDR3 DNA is TGTGCCAGCAGTGAAGGGGACAGTGGGGTTGAAGCTTTCTTT. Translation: CASSEGDSGVEAFF.

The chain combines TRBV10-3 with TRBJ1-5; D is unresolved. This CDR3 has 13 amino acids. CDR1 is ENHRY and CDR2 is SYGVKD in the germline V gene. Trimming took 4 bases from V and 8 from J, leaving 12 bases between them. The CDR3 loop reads CAISVRLTEPQHF. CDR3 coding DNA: TGTGCCATCAGTGTGCGGCTTACGGAGCCCCAGCATTTT.

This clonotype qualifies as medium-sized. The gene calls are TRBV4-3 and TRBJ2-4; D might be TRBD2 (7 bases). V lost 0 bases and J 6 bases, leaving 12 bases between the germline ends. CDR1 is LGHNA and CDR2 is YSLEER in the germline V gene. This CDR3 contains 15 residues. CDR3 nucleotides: TGCGCCAGCAGCCAAGATTTCGGGGGGCCAAACATTCAGTACTTC. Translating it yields CASSQDFGGPNIQYF.

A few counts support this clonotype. CDR3 in amino acids: CASSLILAGSGNEQFF. The CDR3, as DNA: TGCGCCAGCAGCTTGATTCTAGCGGGGTCGGGCAATGAGCAGTTCTTC. The chain uses TRBV5-1 and TRBJ2-1, with TRBD2 matching over 9 bases. Germline CDR1 is SGHRS and CDR2 is YFSETQ. CDR3 size: 16 residues. The junction had 8 bases not matched to a gene; V was cut back by 1 base and J by 6 bases.

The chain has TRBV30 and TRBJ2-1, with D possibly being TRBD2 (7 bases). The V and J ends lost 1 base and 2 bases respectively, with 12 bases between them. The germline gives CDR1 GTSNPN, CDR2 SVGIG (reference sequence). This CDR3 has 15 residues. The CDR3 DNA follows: TGTGCCTGGAGTGAAGGGGGGGCCCCCTACAATGAGCAGTTCTTC. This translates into CAWSEGGAPYNEQFF.

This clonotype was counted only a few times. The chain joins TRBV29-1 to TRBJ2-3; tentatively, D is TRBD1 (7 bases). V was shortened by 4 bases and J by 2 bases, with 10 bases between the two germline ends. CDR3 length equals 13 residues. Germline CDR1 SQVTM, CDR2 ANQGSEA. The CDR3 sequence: CSVGGTDTDTQYF. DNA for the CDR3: TGCAGCGTTGGCGGGACAGACACAGATACGCAGTATTTT.

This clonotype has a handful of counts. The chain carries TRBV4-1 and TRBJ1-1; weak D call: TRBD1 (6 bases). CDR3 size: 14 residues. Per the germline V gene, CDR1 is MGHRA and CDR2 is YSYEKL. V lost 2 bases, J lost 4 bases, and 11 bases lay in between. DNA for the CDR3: TGCGCCAGCAGCCAACCACAGGGACGCACTGAAGCTTTCTTT. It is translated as CASSQPQGRTEAFF.

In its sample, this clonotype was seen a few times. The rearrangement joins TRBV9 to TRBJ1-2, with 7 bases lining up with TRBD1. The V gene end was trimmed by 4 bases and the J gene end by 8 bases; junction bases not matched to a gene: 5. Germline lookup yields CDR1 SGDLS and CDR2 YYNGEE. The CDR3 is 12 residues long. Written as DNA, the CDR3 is TGTGCCAGCAGCTTCGAAGGGGGCGGCTACACCTTC. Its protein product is CASSFEGGGYTF.

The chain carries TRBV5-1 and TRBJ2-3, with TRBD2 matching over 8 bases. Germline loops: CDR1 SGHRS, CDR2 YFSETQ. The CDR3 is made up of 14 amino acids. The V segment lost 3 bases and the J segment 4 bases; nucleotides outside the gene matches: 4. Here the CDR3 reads CASSSRLAPDTQYF. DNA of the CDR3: TGCGCCAGCAGCTCCAGACTAGCGCCAGATACGCAGTATTTT. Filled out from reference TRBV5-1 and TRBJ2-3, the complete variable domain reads KAGVTQTPRYLIKTRGQQVTLSCSPISGHRSVSWYQQTPGQGLQFLFEYFSETQRNKGNFPGRFSGRQFSNSRSEMNVSTLELGDSALYLCASSSRLAPDTQYFGPGTRLTVL.

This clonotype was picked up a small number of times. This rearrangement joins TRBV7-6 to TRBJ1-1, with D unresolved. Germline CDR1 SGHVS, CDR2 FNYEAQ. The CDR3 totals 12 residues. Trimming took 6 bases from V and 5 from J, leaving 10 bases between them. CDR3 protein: CASSEGGTEAFF. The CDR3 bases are TGTGCCAGCAGTGAGGGAGGAACTGAAGCTTTCTTT.

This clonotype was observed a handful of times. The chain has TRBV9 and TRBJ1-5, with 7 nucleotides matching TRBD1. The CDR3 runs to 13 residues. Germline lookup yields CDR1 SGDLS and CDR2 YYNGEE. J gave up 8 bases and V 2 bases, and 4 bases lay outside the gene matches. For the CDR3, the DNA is TGTGCCAGCAGCGTCAGGGGGGGCGAGCCCCAGCATTTT. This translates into CASSVRGGEPQHF.

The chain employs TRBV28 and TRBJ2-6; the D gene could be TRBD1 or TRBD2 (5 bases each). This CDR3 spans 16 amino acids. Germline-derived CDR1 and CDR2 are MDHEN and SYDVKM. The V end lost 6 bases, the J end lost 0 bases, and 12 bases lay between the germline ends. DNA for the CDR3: TGTGCCAGCAGCCACTGGGGGAGCTCTGGGGCCAACGTCCTGACTTTC. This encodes CASSHWGSSGANVLTF.

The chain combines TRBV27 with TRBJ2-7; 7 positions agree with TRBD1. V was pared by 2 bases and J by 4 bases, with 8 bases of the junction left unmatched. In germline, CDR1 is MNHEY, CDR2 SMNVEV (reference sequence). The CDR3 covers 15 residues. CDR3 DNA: TGTGCCAGCAGTTTACGTCCCGGGACAGTTTACGAGCAGTACGTC. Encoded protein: CASSLRPGTVYEQYV.

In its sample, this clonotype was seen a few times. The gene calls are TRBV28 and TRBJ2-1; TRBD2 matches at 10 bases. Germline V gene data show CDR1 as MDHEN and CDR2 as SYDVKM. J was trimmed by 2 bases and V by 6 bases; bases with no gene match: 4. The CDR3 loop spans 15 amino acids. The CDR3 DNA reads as TGTGCCAGCAGATTAGCGGGGGGAACCTACAATGAGCAGTTCTTC. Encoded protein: CASRLAGGTYNEQFF.

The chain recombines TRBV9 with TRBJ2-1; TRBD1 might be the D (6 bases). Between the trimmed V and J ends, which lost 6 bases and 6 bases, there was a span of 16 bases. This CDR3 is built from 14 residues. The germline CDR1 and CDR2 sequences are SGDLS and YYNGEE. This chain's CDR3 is CASTPGQPTNEQFF. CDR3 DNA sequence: TGTGCCAGCACCCCAGGACAGCCAACCAATGAGCAGTTCTTC.

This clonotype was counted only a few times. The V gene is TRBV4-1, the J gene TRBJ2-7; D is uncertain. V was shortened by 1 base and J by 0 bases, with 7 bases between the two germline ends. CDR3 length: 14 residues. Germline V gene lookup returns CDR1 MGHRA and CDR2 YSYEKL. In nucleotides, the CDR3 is TGCGCCAGCAGCCAAGCAGGTCCCTCCTACGAGCAGTACTTC. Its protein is CASSQAGPSYEQYF.

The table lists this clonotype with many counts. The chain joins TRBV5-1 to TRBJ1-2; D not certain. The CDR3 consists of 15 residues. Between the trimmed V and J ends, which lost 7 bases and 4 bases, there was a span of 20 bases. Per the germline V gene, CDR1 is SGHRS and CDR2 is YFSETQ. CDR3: CASHREAGSFYGYTF. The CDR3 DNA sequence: TGCGCCAGCCACAGAGAAGCCGGGTCCTTCTATGGCTACACCTTC.

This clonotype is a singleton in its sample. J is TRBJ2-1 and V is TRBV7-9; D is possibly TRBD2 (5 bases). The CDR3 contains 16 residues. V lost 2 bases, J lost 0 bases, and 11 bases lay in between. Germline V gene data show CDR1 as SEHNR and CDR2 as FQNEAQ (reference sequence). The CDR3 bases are TGTGCCAGCAGCTTAATTCACGGGGTCTCCTACAATGAGCAGTTCTTC. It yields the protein CASSLIHGVSYNEQFF.